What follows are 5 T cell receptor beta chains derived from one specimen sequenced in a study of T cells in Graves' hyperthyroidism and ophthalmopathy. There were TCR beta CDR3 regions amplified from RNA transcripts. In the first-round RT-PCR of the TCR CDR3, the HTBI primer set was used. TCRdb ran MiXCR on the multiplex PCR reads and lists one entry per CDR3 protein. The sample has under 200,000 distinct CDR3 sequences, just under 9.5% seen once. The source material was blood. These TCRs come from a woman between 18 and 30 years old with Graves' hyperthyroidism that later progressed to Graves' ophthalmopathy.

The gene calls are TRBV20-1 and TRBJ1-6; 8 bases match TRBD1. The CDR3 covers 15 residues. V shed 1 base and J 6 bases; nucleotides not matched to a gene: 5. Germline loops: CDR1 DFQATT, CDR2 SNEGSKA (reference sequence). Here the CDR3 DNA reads TGCAGTGCTAGAGGTGGGGACAGGAGTAATTCACCCCTCCACTTT. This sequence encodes CSARGGDRSNSPLHF.

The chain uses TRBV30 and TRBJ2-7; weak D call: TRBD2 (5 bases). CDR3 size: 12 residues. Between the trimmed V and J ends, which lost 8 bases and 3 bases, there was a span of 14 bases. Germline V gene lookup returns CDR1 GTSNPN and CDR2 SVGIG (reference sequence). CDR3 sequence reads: CATSLRGYEQYF. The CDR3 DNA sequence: TGTGCCACCTCCCTACGGGGCTACGAGCAGTACTTC.

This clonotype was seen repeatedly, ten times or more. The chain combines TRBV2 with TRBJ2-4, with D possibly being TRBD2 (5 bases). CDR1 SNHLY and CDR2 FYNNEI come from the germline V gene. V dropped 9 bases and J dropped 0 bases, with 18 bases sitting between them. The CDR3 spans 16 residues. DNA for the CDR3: TGTGCCAGTAGCGACTTCGACAAAGTAGCCAAAAACATTCAGTACTTC. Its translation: CASSDFDKVAKNIQYF.

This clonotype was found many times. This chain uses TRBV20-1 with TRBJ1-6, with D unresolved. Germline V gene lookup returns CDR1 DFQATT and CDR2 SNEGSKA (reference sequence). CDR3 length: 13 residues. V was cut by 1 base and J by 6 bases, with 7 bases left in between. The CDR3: CSARGRSNSPLHF. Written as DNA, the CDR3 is TGCAGTGCTAGAGGGCGGAGTAATTCACCCCTCCACTTT.

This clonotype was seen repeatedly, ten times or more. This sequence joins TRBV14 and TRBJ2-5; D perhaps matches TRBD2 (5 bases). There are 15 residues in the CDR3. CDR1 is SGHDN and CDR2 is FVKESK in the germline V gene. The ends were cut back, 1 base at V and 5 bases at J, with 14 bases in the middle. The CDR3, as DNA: TGTGCCAGCAGCCAAGGAGGGAGTACTGTGGAGACCCAGTACTTC. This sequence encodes CASSQGGSTVETQYF. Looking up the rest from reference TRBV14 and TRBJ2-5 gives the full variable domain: EAGVTQFPSHSVIEKGQTVTLRCDPISGHDNLYWYRRVMGKEIKFLLHFVKESKQDESGMPNNRFLAERTGGTYSTLKVQPAELEDSGVYFCASSQGGSTVETQYFGPGTRLLVL.